These 32 T cell receptor beta chains were all obtained from the same sample, sequenced in a study of blood T cell repertoires in COVID-19. Assay used: immunoSEQ multiplex PCR; TCRdb lists only in-frame clones, some missing. The sample includes under 250,000 clones, roughly 80% seen only once; the top ten take about 7.2%. What was sequenced was peripheral blood. The receptor set was obtained from a woman in her 70s with acute or convalescent COVID-19.

The gene calls are TRBV6-5 and TRBJ2-2; TRBD1 is a possible D gene (5 bases). Germline V CDR1 and CDR2: MNHEY, SVGAGI. This CDR3 spans 15 amino acids. V lost 2 bases, J lost 1 base, and 8 bases lay in between. The CDR3 sequence is CASSYDSLNTGELFF. CDR3 bases: TGTGCCAGCAGTTACGACAGCCTGAACACCGGGGAGCTGTTTTTT.

Only a few counts were recorded for this clone. J is TRBJ1-4 and V is TRBV7-7; a weak D match, TRBD1 (5 bases). CDR3 length: 13 residues. Trimming pared 2 bases from V and 6 bases from J, leaving 7 bases between. Looked up from germline, CDR1 is SSHAT and CDR2 is FNYEAQ (reference sequence). The CDR3 DNA reads TGTGCCAGCAGCTTATGGGGCGATGAAAAACTGTTTTTT. The encoded protein is CASSLWGDEKLFF.

The V gene is TRBV5-1, the J gene TRBJ2-7, with a weak D call TRBD2 (5 bases). This CDR3 is built from 16 residues. V dropped 2 bases and J dropped 0 bases, with 15 bases sitting between them. From germline, CDR1 is SGHRS and CDR2 YFSETQ. The CDR3 DNA sequence: TGCGCCAGCAGCTTATTTGGCGGGTCGAGCTCCTACGAGCAGTACTTC. Protein sequence: CASSLFGGSSSYEQYF. The variable domain in full, completed from reference TRBV5-1 and TRBJ2-7, reads KAGVTQTPRYLIKTRGQQVTLSCSPISGHRSVSWYQQTPGQGLQFLFEYFSETQRNKGNFPGRFSGRQFSNSRSEMNVSTLELGDSALYLCASSLFGGSSSYEQYFGPGTRLTVT.

The V and J genes are TRBV7-8 and TRBJ2-7; TRBD2 matches at 14 bases. The germline V gene encodes CDR1 SGHVS and CDR2 FQNEAQ. V gave up 5 bases and J gave up 3 bases; unmatched junction bases: 30. The CDR3 is made up of 24 amino acids. The DNA of the CDR3 is TGTGCCAGCAGCCCCGCCCCGCGACTAGCGGGGGGGCTAGCGGGGGTTTGGGTGGGCTACGAGCAGTACTTC. As protein: CASSPAPRLAGGLAGVWVGYEQYF.

The chain joins TRBV9 to TRBJ2-5; a weak D match, TRBD2 (6 bases). Per the germline V gene, CDR1 is SGDLS and CDR2 is YYNGEE. This CDR3 has 14 amino acids. The V end lost 1 base, the J end lost 4 bases, and 11 bases lay between the germline ends. DNA for the CDR3: TGTGCCAGCAGCGTAACACTAGCCCGAGAGACCCAGTACTTC. Protein product: CASSVTLARETQYF.

This chain connects TRBV2 to TRBJ2-3; 8 bases are shared with TRBD2. The J segment lost 2 bases and the V segment lost 4 bases, leaving 5 bases of the junction unmatched. This CDR3 has 15 amino acids. Germline CDR1 reads SNHLY; CDR2 reads FYNNEI. CDR3 sequence (DNA): TGTGCCAGCAGTGTGGAGCGGGGGCTCACAGATACGCAGTATTTT. Amino acids: CASSVERGLTDTQYF.

The rearrangement uses TRBV7-2 and TRBJ1-1; TRBD1 aligns across 7 bases. In germline, CDR1 is SGHTA, CDR2 FQGNSA. CDR3 length: 14 amino acids. After removal of 4 bases from V and 1 base from J, the junction contained 3 bases not matched to a gene. Written as DNA, the CDR3 is TGTGCCAGCAGCTGGAGACAGGGGAACACTGAAGCTTTCTTT. Its translation is CASSWRQGNTEAFF.

This clone was counted once. The V call is TRBV5-6, the J call TRBJ1-1, with 9 bases matching TRBD1. The V segment lost 0 bases and the J segment 7 bases; nucleotides outside the gene matches: 7. Germline assignment: CDR1 SGHDT and CDR2 YYEEEE. The CDR3 is 15 amino acids. The CDR3 nucleotides read TGTGCCAGCAGCTTGGCCCCCACAGGGGGCGATGAAGCTTTCTTT. Translation: CASSLAPTGGDEAFF.

The chain carries TRBV5-5 and TRBJ2-3; D is unresolved. Germline V gives CDR1 SGHKS, CDR2 YYEKEE (reference sequence). V was trimmed by 1 base and J by 2 bases, leaving 14 bases between them. The CDR3 has 16 amino acids. For the CDR3, the DNA is TGTGCCAGCAGCTTGTCTGTCGTCGGTCACACAGATACGCAGTATTTT. Protein product: CASSLSVVGHTDTQYF.

V and J are TRBV6-1 and TRBJ1-6; D not resolved. Germline V lookup: CDR1 MNHNS, CDR2 SASEGT. There are 11 residues in the CDR3. V was trimmed by 3 bases and J by 12 bases, leaving 6 bases between them. The CDR3 nucleotides are TGTGCCAGCAGTGACCGGGGACCCCTCCACTTT. Amino acid sequence: CASSDRGPLHF.

The chain is built from TRBV20-1 and TRBJ2-5, with D tentatively TRBD1 (6 bases). CDR3 length: 11 residues. Germline V gene lookup returns CDR1 DFQATT and CDR2 SNEGSKA (reference sequence). Trimming cost V 6 bases and J 10 bases, with 15 bases left between them. The CDR3 reads CSALRGRDQYF. The CDR3 region has the DNA TGCAGTGCCCTCAGGGGCCGGGACCAGTACTTC.

J is TRBJ2-3 and V is TRBV7-2, with D perhaps matching TRBD1 (5 bases). This CDR3 has 15 amino acids. The germline V gene encodes CDR1 SGHTA and CDR2 FQGNSA. Trimming removed 4 bases at V and 0 bases at J, with 11 bases between. DNA of the CDR3: TGTGCCAGCAGCTCAGGGATCCTGAGCACAGATACGCAGTATTTT. Protein: CASSSGILSTDTQYF.

V usage is TRBV5-4 and J usage is TRBJ2-5; 8 nucleotides line up with TRBD2. Germline-derived CDR1 and CDR2 are SGHNT and YYREEE (reference sequence). V lost 4 bases and J lost 9; bases outside the gene matches: 17. This CDR3 is built from 16 residues. This CDR3 is CASSAGGAGGKRAQYF. The DNA for the CDR3 is TGTGCCAGCAGCGCCGGTGGGGCGGGGGGTAAGAGAGCCCAGTACTTC.

This clone was picked up one time. The V gene is TRBV6-2 or TRBV6-3, the J gene TRBJ1-1, with 7 bases that match TRBD1. Germline V gene lookup returns CDR1 MNHEY and CDR2 SVGEGT. After removal of 5 bases from V and 7 bases from J, the junction contained 10 bases not matched to a gene. The CDR3 is 14 residues long. The CDR3 loop is CASSRQGGFGEAFF. Written as DNA, the CDR3 is TGTGCCAGCAGTCGACAGGGAGGATTTGGTGAAGCTTTCTTT.

This clone has at least ten counts. The chain joins TRBV20-1 to TRBJ2-7; D remains ambiguous. The CDR3 has 11 amino acids. V lost 5 bases to trimming and J lost 4 bases, with 9 bases between them. Germline CDR1 is DFQATT and CDR2 is SNEGSKA (reference sequence). The DNA of the CDR3 is TGCAGTGCTCTTTCCGGGTACGAGCAGTACGTC. It specifies CSALSGYEQYV.

This clone was counted only a few times. DNA of the CDR3: TGTGCCAGCAGGCTAGCCGGCTACGAGCAGTACTTC. It yields the protein CASRLAGYEQYF. This chain joins TRBV2 and TRBJ2-7, with D perhaps matching TRBD2 (5 bases). The CDR3 has 12 residues. The germline V gene encodes CDR1 SNHLY and CDR2 FYNNEI. The V end lost 6 bases, the J end lost 3 bases, and 9 bases lay between the germline ends.

In DNA form, the CDR3 reads TGTGCCAGCAGCCCAACTGGGCTCAATCAGCCCCAGCATTTT. Residues: CASSPTGLNQPQHF. The rearrangement uses TRBV3-1 (or the pseudogene TRBV3-2) and TRBJ1-5; D gene ambiguous. The germline gives CDR1 LGHDT, CDR2 YNNKEL (reference sequence). Trimming took 4 bases from V and 3 from J, leaving 10 bases between them. This CDR3 contains 14 residues.

V gene TRBV10-3 combines with J gene TRBJ2-5; TRBD1 aligns across 9 bases. The CDR3 has 13 residues. The V and J ends lost 6 bases and 5 bases, in that order; junction bases with no gene match: 4. Germline CDR1 reads ENHRY; CDR2 reads SYGVKD. CDR3: CAIRRQGEETQYF. The CDR3 nucleotides are TGTGCCATCAGACGACAGGGGGAGGAGACCCAGTACTTC.

The gene calls are TRBV30 and TRBJ2-2; no reliable D call. Trimming cost V 4 bases and J 3 bases, with 12 bases left between them. The germline V gene encodes CDR1 GTSNPN and CDR2 SVGIG (reference sequence). CDR3 length: 14 amino acids. The CDR3 spells CAWTELPDTGELFF. For the CDR3, the DNA is TGTGCCTGGACGGAGCTCCCCGACACCGGGGAGCTGTTTTTT.

The chain has TRBV7-9 and TRBJ2-3; possible D gene TRBD1, 6 bases. The germline gives CDR1 SEHNR, CDR2 FQNEAQ (reference sequence). The CDR3 runs to 15 residues. V lost 5 bases and J 1 base, leaving 13 bases between the germline ends. CDR3 amino acids: CASSGRGTGTDTQYF. Written as DNA, the CDR3 is TGTGCCAGCAGCGGTAGGGGGACGGGCACAGATACGCAGTATTTT.

Comments on this clone: This sample includes further DNA sequences coding for the same CDR3. The chain joins TRBV19 to TRBJ1-1; D gene ambiguous. The CDR3 loop spans 14 amino acids. V was clipped by 4 bases and J by 2 bases, with 11 bases between them. Looked up from germline, CDR1 is LNHDA and CDR2 is SQIVND (reference sequence). CDR3 sequence (DNA): TGTGCCAGTAGTAGGAGGCGGGGTAACACTGAAGCTTTCTTT. Protein: CASSRRRGNTEAFF.

V usage is TRBV2 and J usage is TRBJ1-2; a possible D gene is TRBD1 (6 bases). Germline lookup yields CDR1 SNHLY and CDR2 FYNNEI. The length of the CDR3 is 12 residues. V was clipped by 8 bases and J by 7 bases, with 14 bases between them. The CDR3 is CASHEGGAGYTF. In DNA form, the CDR3 reads TGTGCCAGCCATGAGGGGGGGGCTGGCTACACCTTC. The full variable domain, with the rest looked up from reference TRBV2 and TRBJ1-2, is EPEVTQTPSHQVTQMGQEVILRCVPISNHLYFYWYRQILGQKVEFLVSFYNNEISEKSEIFDDQFSVERPDGSNFTLKIRSTKLEDSAMYFCASHEGGAGYTFGSGTRLTVV.

This clone has only one observation. This chain joins TRBV6-5 and TRBJ1-5, with 7 bases that match TRBD1. The CDR3 is made up of 13 amino acids. The V gene end was trimmed by 6 bases and the J gene end by 4 bases; junction bases not matched to a gene: 3. Germline V gives CDR1 MNHEY, CDR2 SVGAGI. The CDR3 coding sequence is TGTGCCAGCAGAGAGACAGGGAATCAGCCCCAGCATTTT. Amino acids: CASRETGNQPQHF.

J is TRBJ2-1 and V is TRBV4-1; 8 bases line up with TRBD2. Germline values: CDR1 MGHRA, CDR2 YSYEKL. V dropped 4 bases and J dropped 2; count of bases not matched to a gene: 10. This CDR3 spans 17 amino acids. The CDR3 is CASSPGGARGAYNEQFF. For the CDR3, the DNA is TGCGCCAGCAGCCCGGGCGGTGCGCGGGGGGCCTACAATGAGCAGTTCTTC.

Note on this clone: The sample holds other DNA sequences that translate to the same CDR3. The V and J genes are TRBV11-2 and TRBJ2-1; D is ambiguous. The V end was cut by 1 base, the J end by 5 bases, with 9 bases between. Germline CDR1 reads SGHAT; CDR2 reads FQNNGV. This CDR3 contains 14 residues. Here the CDR3 reads CASSLGQKNNEQFF. The CDR3 nucleotides are TGTGCCAGCAGCTTAGGTCAGAAAAACAATGAGCAGTTCTTC.

Note on this clone: Germline is not matched at one junction end, which may reflect a read error. The V call is TRBV7-9, the J call TRBJ1-4; the match to TRBD1 covers 7 bases. Germline values: CDR1 SEHNR, CDR2 FQNEAQ (reference sequence). The CDR3 extends over 15 amino acids. CDR3 residues: CASGFFTGVNEKLFF. The CDR3 coding sequence is TGTGCCAGCGGCTTCTTTACAGGGGTCAATGAAAAACTGTTTTTT.

The sample holds many counts of this clone. This chain's CDR3 is CASSQGLGIGEQFF. CDR3 bases: TGTGCCAGCAGTCAAGGACTAGGGATCGGTGAGCAGTTCTTC. The V gene is TRBV7-2, the J gene TRBJ2-1; 7 nucleotides line up with TRBD2. This CDR3 comprises 14 residues. After removal of 6 bases from V and 9 bases from J, the junction contained 11 bases not matched to a gene. Germline V lookup: CDR1 SGHTA, CDR2 FQGNSA.

V is TRBV6-6 and J is TRBJ1-2; D possibly corresponds to TRBD1 (5 bases). Germline lookup yields CDR1 MNHNY and CDR2 SVGAGI (reference sequence). Between the trimmed V and J ends, which lost 5 bases and 14 bases, there was a span of 15 bases. The CDR3 runs 11 residues. CDR3 region: CASSPNLQETF. The DNA of the CDR3 is TGTGCCAGCAGTCCGAACCTACAGGAGACCTTC.

The V gene is TRBV9, the J gene TRBJ2-5; the match to TRBD1 covers 7 bases. The germline CDR1 and CDR2 sequences are SGDLS and YYNGEE. The ends lost 0 bases at V and 2 bases at J; junction bases unmatched: 4. The CDR3 sequence is 15 residues long. The chain's CDR3 is CASSVATGQQETQYF. DNA of the CDR3: TGTGCCAGCAGCGTAGCTACGGGACAGCAAGAGACCCAGTACTTC.

This chain links TRBV13 with TRBJ2-3, with D possibly TRBD1 on 5 matching bases. The V gene's germline CDR1 is PRHDT and CDR2 FYEKMQ (reference sequence). The germline V and J ends were trimmed by 2 bases and 5 bases, with 17 bases remaining between them. The CDR3 sequence is 16 residues long. The CDR3 sequence is CASSLLGRLGVDTQYF. The CDR3 DNA reads TGTGCCAGCAGCTTACTGGGCCGGCTAGGGGTAGATACGCAGTATTTT.

This clone has only one observation. DNA of the CDR3: TGTGCCAGCAGCTTAGATGGGCAGCAACAAGAGACCCAGTACTTC. Its translation: CASSLDGQQQETQYF. The rearrangement uses TRBV7-9 and TRBJ2-5; no firm D call. V lost 1 base and J 2 bases, leaving 11 bases between the germline ends. This CDR3 spans 15 amino acids. The germline gives CDR1 SEHNR, CDR2 FQNEAQ (reference sequence).

The genes are TRBV14 and TRBJ1-1; a possible D gene is TRBD1 (6 bases). Germline loops: CDR1 SGHDN, CDR2 FVKESK. CDR3 length: 17 amino acids. The V gene lost 4 bases and the J gene lost 0 bases, with 18 bases spanning the gap. CDR3 nucleotides: TGTGCCAGCAGCCTCCGGGGGGGCTGGGGAATGAACACTGAAGCTTTCTTT. Protein: CASSLRGGWGMNTEAFF.